This TCR beta chain emerged from a study of identical twins. General study findings and limits: Modelling underestimated the level of out-of-frame TCR alpha sharing observed in monozygotic twins. Conclusions relied on cross-sectional statistical analysis, not following the same donors.

Healthy Caucasians supplied all donations. The CDR3 loop spans 16 amino acids. V was shortened by 0 bases and J by 0 bases, with 12 bases between the two germline ends. The germline V gene has CDR1 MGHRA and CDR2 YSYEKL. This clonotype has more than one count but fewer than ten. Its antigen is as yet unknown. Each CDR3 protein is one row after TCRdb ran MiXCR on the 5' RACE reads. The sample lists 750,000 to 950,000 distinct CDR3 sequences; 9% to 15% were seen once. A further study also used this sample, focusing on yellow fever vaccine responses in identical twins.

Sequencing input: PBMCs. The chain employs TRBV4-1 and TRBJ2-7; a weak D match, TRBD2 (5 bases). This clonotype originated in a woman aged 18 to 35 in good health. The CDR3 sequence: CASSQDAVALSYEQYF. Written as DNA, the CDR3 is TGCGCCAGCAGCCAAGATGCGGTAGCGCTCTCCTACGAGCAGTACTTC.